The clone carrying this T cell receptor (beta chain) was seen only a few times. Germline lookup yields CDR1 SQVTM and CDR2 ANQGSEA. V lost 7 bases, J lost 4 bases, and 19 bases lay in between. The CDR3 is 14 residues long. The entry originates in a study of beta chain features in type 1 diabetes. Every bit of the isolated RNA underwent reverse transcription, so sequencing read expressed TCRB transcripts. Sequencing used immunoSEQ multiplex PCR; TCRdb keeps in-frame clones, though not all of them. The data show some 410,000 clones, 11% seen once. V and J are TRBV29-1 and TRBJ1-2, with D possibly TRBD1 on 6 matching bases. The sequenced sample consisted of naive CD4+ T cells from blood. The clonotype originates from a woman younger than 35 in good health. CDR3 sequence: CSAIAAQGPYGYTF. The CDR3 nucleotides read TGCAGCGCAATCGCCGCACAGGGACCCTATGGCTACACCTTC.